The 7 T cell receptor beta chains reported below all come from one sample, sequenced in a study of T cell clonality in common variable immunodeficiency. Produced via immunoSEQ multiplex PCR; TCRdb's table is partial and in-frame only. The repertoire shows over 15,000 clones, none seen only once; the top ten take about 14%. No antigen has been identified for these receptors. Study-level results: In common variable immunodeficiency, TCR beta chains reportedly carried fewer deletions and N-nucleotide insertions.

The sequenced sample consisted of peripheral blood mononuclear cells. The receptors were gathered from a human donor with common variable immunodeficiency.

The covered CDR3 bases are TGTGCCAGCAGTCCAACACTTCACCAGGGTTCTGGAAACACC. As protein: CASSPTLHQGSGNT. The whole CDR3 protein is CASSPTLHQGSGNTIYF. The J gene is TRBJ1-3, the V gene TRBV2, with TRBD1 as a possible D gene (5 bases). The read ends 3 residues early relative to the CDR3; the germline J gene fills the gap. CDR3 length: 17 amino acids. V was clipped by 5 bases and J by 1 base, with 18 bases between them. CDR1 is SNHLY and CDR2 is FYNNEI in the germline V gene.

Notes on this clone: Coverage ceases 3 residues before the CDR3 finishes, and the germline J gene fills in the end. The rearrangement uses TRBV20-1 and TRBJ2-1, with D possibly matching TRBD2 (6 bases). This CDR3 spans 16 amino acids. CDR1 is DFQATT, CDR2 SNEGSKA, per germline (reference sequence). The ends were cut back, 4 bases at V and 4 bases at J, with 20 bases in the middle. The covered CDR3 bases are TGCAGTGCTAAACCCGGGACTTTTCCATCGTACAATGAG. This encodes CSAKPGTFPSYNE. The CDR3 in its entirety is CSAKPGTFPSYNEQFF.

This clone was recorded many times. The CDR3 end falls 3 residues outside the read, so it is completed with the germline J gene. The chain joins TRBV29-1 to TRBJ2-2, with 7 nucleotides matching TRBD2. The CDR3 runs 16 residues. Germline loops: CDR1 SQVTM, CDR2 ANQGSEA. V trimming: 4 bases; J trimming: 6 bases; junction bases outside the gene matches: 14. The CDR3 DNA, read in part, is TGCAGCGTTGTTGGGGAACGCGGGGGACGAGCCGGGGAG. Translating it yields CSVVGERGGRAGE. The whole CDR3 sequence is CSVVGERGGRAGELFF.

For this clone: The read falls 3 residues short of the CDR3 end, and the missing part is taken from the germline J gene. This sequence joins TRBV18 and TRBJ1-2; D unclear. The length of the CDR3 is 14 residues. V lost 4 bases and J lost 5, with 14 bases in between. CDR1 and CDR2 from the germline V gene are KGHSH and LQKENI. The sequenced CDR3 bases are TGTGCCAGCTCACAGCAACAGAGAGATTATGGC. Encoded protein: CASSQQQRDYG. The CDR3 in full is CASSQQQRDYGYTF.

This clone came up many times. The read comes to an end 3 residues before the CDR3 does, leaving the germline J gene to fill in the end. J is TRBJ1-6 and V is TRBV7-2; 10 bases are shared with TRBD1. Losses at the gene ends were 5 bases for V and 7 bases for J; bases not matched to a gene: 5. CDR1 is SGHTA, CDR2 FQGNSA, per germline. The CDR3 is 15 residues long. The CDR3 DNA, read in part, is TGTGCCAGCAGCATCCCGGGACAGGGGAATTCACCC. Residues: CASSIPGQGNSP. The entire CDR3 protein reads CASSIPGQGNSPLHF.

This clone was recorded at least ten times. The CDR3 is cut off 3 residues early in the read; its end comes from the germline J gene. The rearrangement links TRBV28 to TRBJ2-7; 9 positions agree with TRBD1. Germline CDR1 is MDHEN and CDR2 is SYDVKM. The CDR3 is made up of 16 amino acids. V shed 6 bases and J 5 bases; nucleotides not matched to a gene: 14. The CDR3 bases that were read are TGTGCCAGCAGGCCCCTCCCCGGGACAGGGTTCCACGAG. Its translation: CASRPLPGTGFHE. The entire CDR3 sequence reads CASRPLPGTGFHEQYF.

On this clone: The CDR3 end falls 3 residues outside the read, so it is completed with the germline J gene. The chain links TRBV7-2 to TRBJ1-2, with D perhaps matching TRBD1 (6 bases). This CDR3 has 13 residues. V lost 1 base to trimming and J lost 3 bases, with 6 bases between them. Looked up from germline, CDR1 is SGHTA and CDR2 is FQGNSA. CDR3: CASSLDRDYGYTF. The covered CDR3 bases are TGTGCCAGCAGCTTAGACAGGGACTATGGC.